This is a list of T cell receptor beta chains from one sample in a study of identifying expanded T cells in peripheral blood. Measured with immunoSEQ multiplex PCR; TCRdb has only the in-frame clones, and not every one. The top ten hold roughly 3.8% of the sample, which has 90,000 to 100,000 clones, 88% seen once. Specimen: blood. These receptors originate from a person between 18 and 75 years old in good health. Both conserved end residues are part of each CDR3. A D gene is named only where the DNA matches it firmly. Some rows have no size entry. The others give once, few or many, or a class for an expanded clone.

>.|TRBV28|16|TRBJ1-4|.
TGTGCCAGCAGTTCGCGGACAGCTGCAACTAATGAAAAACTGTTTTTT
CASSSRTAATNEKLFF
>.|TRBV2|14|TRBJ2-7|.
TGTGCCAGCACCCCCGGTGGGGCCCGAGACGAGCAGTACTTC
CASTPGGARDEQYF
>.|TRBV5-1|13|TRBJ2-7|TRBD2
TGCGCCAGCAGCCCGAGCGGGAGCTACGAGCAGTACTTC
CASSPSGSYEQYF
>.|TRBV13|14|TRBJ2-5|.
TGTGCCAGCAGCTTATCGGGTGCGCAAGAGACCCAGTACTTC
CASSLSGAQETQYF
>.|TRBV7-9|14|TRBJ1-6|TRBD1
TGTGCCAGCAGCCCGACGGGGGACAGTAGACCCCTCCACTTT
CASSPTGDSRPLHF
>.|TRBV7-6|13|TRBJ2-1|.
TGTGCCAGCAGCTTACAGGGGTTCAATGAGCAGTTCTTC
CASSLQGFNEQFF
>.|TRBV5-1|15|TRBJ1-2|TRBD1
TGCGCCAGCAGCTTGGTGGGACAGGGAGGAGGGTACTACACCTTC
CASSLVGQGGGYYTF
>.|TRBV6-1|12|TRBJ2-7|.
TGTGCCAGCAGACGGGACCTCTACGAGCAGTACTTC
CASRRDLYEQYF
>.|TRBV27|15|TRBJ1-3|.
TGTGCCAGCAGAACAACCAGGCACCCTGGAAACACCATATATTTT
CASRTTRHPGNTIYF
>.|TRBV5-4|14|TRBJ2-7|.
TGTGCCAGCAGCTTCGATCGATACACCTACGAGCAGTACTTC
CASSFDRYTYEQYF
>once|TRBV28|15|TRBJ2-7|.
TGTGCCAGCAGCCCTACCCGGACGTACTCCTACGAGCAGTACTTC
CASSPTRTYSYEQYF
>.|TRBV28|11|TRBJ2-7|.
TGTGCCAGCGAGACATTTTACGAGCAGTACTTC
CASETFYEQYF
>.|TRBV28|13|TRBJ1-1|.
TGTGCCAGCAGTTTACGGGTAAACACTGAAGCTTTCTTT
CASSLRVNTEAFF
>.|TRBV27|20|TRBJ2-2|TRBD2
TGTGCCAGCAAAGGGAAGCGCGGACTAGCGGGGGGGCTGACCACCGGGGAGCTGTTTTTT
CASKGKRGLAGGLTTGELFF
>.|TRBV5-1|15|TRBJ2-7|TRBD1
TGCGCCAGCAGCCCTAGCGGGACAGGGGGCTACGAGCAGTACTTC
CASSPSGTGGYEQYF
>.|TRBV19|14|TRBJ2-3|.
TGTGCCAGTAGTATTCGCAGGGAGCTGGATACGCAGTATTTT
CASSIRRELDTQYF
>once|TRBV30|14|TRBJ1-1|.
TGTGCCTGGAGTGCTAAGGGGGGTTCCACTGAAGCTTTCTTT
CAWSAKGGSTEAFF
>.|TRBV5-1|17|TRBJ2-7|TRBD2
TGCGCCAGCAGCTTCGGGTCATTAGCGGGAGTAGACTACGAGCAGTACTTC
CASSFGSLAGVDYEQYF
>.|TRBV9|16|TRBJ1-5|.
TGTGCCAGCAGCGAAAAGGACGGGTTGAGCAATCAGCCCCAGCATTTT
CASSEKDGLSNQPQHF
>.|TRBV29-1|12|TRBJ2-1|.
TGCAGCGTCCTATTAGGCCTCAATGAGCAGTTCTTC
CSVLLGLNEQFF
>.|TRBV7-5|14|TRBJ2-2|.
TGTGTCAGAAGCTTAGGGAACGTCACCGGGGAGCTGTTTTTT
CVRSLGNVTGELFF
>few|TRBV20-1|11|TRBJ2-1|.
TGCAGTGTCGAACCTGGGAATGAGCAGTTCTTC
CSVEPGNEQFF